Each of the 31 T cell receptor beta chains below was sequenced from the same sample in a study of blood T cell repertoires in COVID-19. Generated by immunoSEQ multiplex PCR, the TCRdb table keeps only in-frame clones and is missing some. The sample gives fewer than 250,000 clones, roughly 90% of which show up once; 2.6% is in the top ten. The specimen sequenced was PBMCs or T cells enriched from blood (not recorded which). The receptors come from a woman in her twenties or thirties with acute COVID-19.

The rearrangement joins TRBV7-9 to TRBJ1-1; 7 bases map to TRBD1. J lost 11 bases, V lost 3 bases, and 12 bases had no gene match. CDR3 size: 14 residues. Germline loops: CDR1 SEHNR, CDR2 FQNEAQ (reference sequence). The CDR3 loop reads CASSLPDRVGIAFF. The CDR3 DNA follows: TGTGCCAGCAGCTTGCCAGACAGGGTCGGTATTGCTTTCTTT.

The chain recombines TRBV6-2 or TRBV6-3 with TRBJ2-7; weak D call: TRBD2 (5 bases). The length of the CDR3 is 13 residues. Between the trimmed V and J ends, which lost 6 bases and 2 bases, there was a span of 11 bases. Germline V lookup: CDR1 MNHEY, CDR2 SVGEGT. The CDR3 sequence: CASSLPGTYEQYF. DNA for the CDR3: TGTGCCAGCAGCCTGCCGGGGACCTACGAGCAGTACTTC.

The chain employs TRBV2 and TRBJ2-3; TRBD2 matches 9 bases. This CDR3 comprises 17 residues. Germline CDR1 is SNHLY and CDR2 is FYNNEI. V lost 5 bases and J lost 2; bases outside the gene matches: 11. As DNA, the CDR3 is TGTGCCAGCAGTAAGCGACTAGCGGCGACGATCACAGATACGCAGTATTTT. Translating gives CASSKRLAATITDTQYF. Full variable domain (remainder filled in from reference TRBV2 and TRBJ2-3): EPEVTQTPSHQVTQMGQEVILRCVPISNHLYFYWYRQILGQKVEFLVSFYNNEISEKSEIFDDQFSVERPDGSNFTLKIRSTKLEDSAMYFCASSKRLAATITDTQYFGPGTRLTVL.

V gene TRBV30 combines with J gene TRBJ1-6; TRBD1 matches 8 bases. The germline gives CDR1 GTSNPN, CDR2 SVGIG (reference sequence). This CDR3 has 14 amino acids. V lost 3 bases and J lost 7; bases outside the gene matches: 5. In nucleotides, the CDR3 is TGTGCCTGGAGCAAGGGACAGGCAAATTCACCCCTCCACTTT. This encodes CAWSKGQANSPLHF.

V is TRBV14 and J is TRBJ2-7, with D perhaps TRBD2 (5 bases). The V gene lost 5 bases and the J gene lost 3 bases, with 11 bases spanning the gap. The CDR3 is made up of 13 amino acids. Germline values: CDR1 SGHDN, CDR2 FVKESK. The CDR3 bases are TGTGCCAGCAGCACCGGACTGAACTACGAGCAGTACTTC. Translating gives CASSTGLNYEQYF. Using reference TRBV14 and TRBJ2-7 for the parts outside the CDR3, the full variable domain is EAGVTQFPSHSVIEKGQTVTLRCDPISGHDNLYWYRRVMGKEIKFLLHFVKESKQDESGMPNNRFLAERTGGTYSTLKVQPAELEDSGVYFCASSTGLNYEQYFGPGTRLTVT.

The chain recombines TRBV6-2 or TRBV6-3 with TRBJ2-2; TRBD1 matches at 7 bases. V lost 4 bases, J lost 5 bases, and 7 bases stayed unmatched. The CDR3 is 15 amino acids. CDR1 is MNHEY and CDR2 is SVGEGT in the germline V gene. The CDR3: CASSSTRRGTGELFF. The CDR3 DNA reads as TGTGCCAGCAGTTCCACACGCAGGGGGACCGGGGAGCTGTTTTTT.

The chain recombines TRBV16 with TRBJ1-1; D is possibly TRBD1 (5 bases). The CDR3 spans 15 residues. Trimming took off 2 bases at V and 4 bases at J, with 14 bases between the two ends. Per germline, CDR1 KGHSY and CDR2 FQNENV. For the CDR3, the DNA is TGTGCCAGCAGCCAACCGGGACTGCCAAGCACTGAAGCTTTCTTT. It codes for CASSQPGLPSTEAFF. The full variable domain, with the rest looked up from reference TRBV16 and TRBJ1-1, is GEEVAQTPKHLVRGEGQKAKLYCAPIKGHSYVFWYQQVLKNEFKFLISFQNENVFDETGMPKERFSAKCLPNSPCSLEIQATKLEDSAVYFCASSQPGLPSTEAFFGQGTRLTVV.

The CDR3 DNA reads TGTGCCACCAGCAGAGATGGGCATAGGCCCCAGCATTTT. Translated, it gives CATSRDGHRPQHF. This chain links TRBV15 with TRBJ1-5; D remains ambiguous. The CDR3 is 13 amino acids. Trimming took 0 bases from V and 9 from J, leaving 9 bases between them. CDR1 LNHNV and CDR2 YYDKDF come from the germline V gene (reference sequence). Drawing the rest from reference TRBV15 and TRBJ1-5, the complete variable domain is DAMVIQNPRYQVTQFGKPVTLSCSQTLNHNVMYWYQQKSSQAPKLLFHYYDKDFNNEADTPDNFQSRRPNTSFCFLDIRSPGLGDTAMYLCATSRDGHRPQHFGDGTRLSIL.

The CDR3 bases are TGTGCCAGCAGCGTAGAGGTAGCGGGGAACATTCAGTACTTC. It yields the protein CASSVEVAGNIQYF. The gene calls are TRBV9 and TRBJ2-4; 8 nucleotides match TRBD2. Trimming at V came to 0 bases and at J to 7 bases, leaving 3 bases not matched to a gene. Germline CDR1 and CDR2: SGDLS and YYNGEE. The CDR3 is made up of 14 amino acids. Full variable domain (missing parts from reference TRBV9 and TRBJ2-4): DSGVTQTPKHLITATGQRVTLRCSPRSGDLSVYWYQQSLDQGLQFLIQYYNGEERAKGNILERFSAQQFPDLHSELNLSSLELGDSALYFCASSVEVAGNIQYFGAGTRLSVL.

Here the CDR3 reads CASGLVRVPTGGYYEQYF. CDR3 sequence (DNA): TGTGCTAGTGGTTTGGTACGAGTTCCTACCGGGGGGTATTACGAGCAGTACTTC. V and J are TRBV12-5 and TRBJ2-7; 7 nucleotides line up with TRBD2. CDR1 is LGHNT, CDR2 FRNRAP, per germline. CDR3 length equals 18 residues. The J segment lost 4 bases and the V segment lost 0 bases, leaving 15 bases of the junction unmatched.

V gene TRBV20-1 combines with J gene TRBJ2-4; D uncertain. Deletions cut 6 bases from V and 0 bases from J, with 12 bases between. The CDR3 is 14 residues long. From germline, CDR1 is DFQATT and CDR2 SNEGSKA (reference sequence). In DNA, the CDR3 is TGCAGTGCCAGTCCGGAGCCAGCCAAAAACATTCAGTACTTC. This codes for CSASPEPAKNIQYF.

The gene calls are TRBV10-1 and TRBJ2-7; no definite D call. V lost 2 bases and J 2 bases, leaving 7 bases between the germline ends. The CDR3 consists of 13 residues. CDR1 is WNHNN and CDR2 is SYGVQD in the germline V gene (reference sequence). DNA for the CDR3: TGCGCCAGCAGTGAGACAGTGCCCTACGAGCAGTACTTC. This gives the protein CASSETVPYEQYF.

V gene TRBV5-4 combines with J gene TRBJ1-3; 7 bases map to TRBD1. The length of the CDR3 is 15 residues. Germline assignment: CDR1 SGHNT and CDR2 YYREEE (reference sequence). Germline trimming cut 1 base from V and 4 bases from J; bases unmatched to any gene: 5. As DNA, the CDR3 is TGTGCCAGCAGCTTGTCAGGGACAGCGGGAAACACCATATATTTT. This translates into CASSLSGTAGNTIYF.

This rearrangement joins TRBV2 to TRBJ2-7; 7 bases agree with TRBD1. CDR3 length: 12 residues. In germline, CDR1 is SNHLY, CDR2 FYNNEI. Trimming cost V 6 bases and J 3 bases; bases outside gene matches: 2. CDR3 in DNA: TGTGCCAGCAGATGGGACAGCTACGAGCAGTACTTC. It is translated as CASRWDSYEQYF.

V usage is TRBV7-8 and J usage is TRBJ1-5; no clear D. V was shortened by 5 bases and J by 9 bases, with 17 bases between the two germline ends. The CDR3 consists of 14 residues. Germline CDR1 is SGHVS and CDR2 is FQNEAQ. The CDR3 nucleotides are TGTGCCAGCAGCCTCCCCCGCACTTTGTTGCCCCAGCATTTT. Protein product: CASSLPRTLLPQHF.

V is TRBV5-1 and J is TRBJ1-1; perhaps TRBD1 as D (5 bases). CDR1 is SGHRS, CDR2 YFSETQ, per germline. V was trimmed by 2 bases and J by 8 bases, leaving 19 bases between them. The CDR3 is 15 amino acids. The CDR3 region is CASSLSGIGRSEAFF. Here the CDR3 DNA reads TGCGCCAGCAGCTTATCAGGGATCGGCCGGAGCGAAGCTTTCTTT.

This chain connects TRBV11-3 to TRBJ2-1; 8 positions agree with TRBD1. The CDR3 is 13 residues long. After removal of 5 bases from V and 6 bases from J, the junction contained 3 bases not matched to a gene. The germline gives CDR1 SGHNT, CDR2 YENEEA. CDR3 loop: CASSLDRGNEQFF. DNA of the CDR3: TGTGCCAGCAGCCTCGACAGGGGCAATGAGCAGTTCTTC.

V and J are TRBV10-3 and TRBJ2-1; a possible D gene is TRBD2 (5 bases). This CDR3 is built from 11 residues. Germline V gene data show CDR1 as ENHRY and CDR2 as SYGVKD. V lost 11 bases, J lost 8 bases, and 13 bases lay in between. In DNA form, the CDR3 reads TGTGCCTCCTTAGAGGGCTATGAGCAGTTCTTC. Translation gives CASLEGYEQFF.

The V call is TRBV14, the J call TRBJ2-2; the match to TRBD1 covers 10 bases. In germline, CDR1 is SGHDN, CDR2 FVKESK. V was pared by 4 bases and J by 4 bases, with 3 bases of the junction left unmatched. The CDR3 spans 15 residues. The CDR3 here is CASSLTGGITGELFF. DNA for the CDR3: TGTGCCAGCAGCCTGACAGGGGGCATCACCGGGGAGCTGTTTTTT.

The chain recombines TRBV5-6 with TRBJ2-3, with 7 bases matching TRBD1. The CDR3 length is 15 residues. Germline assignment: CDR1 SGHDT and CDR2 YYEEEE. Trimming at V came to 1 base and at J to 2 bases, leaving 4 bases not matched to a gene. CDR3 amino acids: CASSLSQGDTDTQYF. In DNA form, the CDR3 reads TGTGCCAGCAGCTTGTCTCAGGGGGACACAGATACGCAGTATTTT.

Written as DNA, the CDR3 is TGTGCCAGTAGTATAGATGGGATAGGGGATGAAGCTTTCTTT. The encoded protein is CASSIDGIGDEAFF. The chain is built from TRBV19 and TRBJ1-1, with D possibly matching TRBD1 (5 bases). The CDR3 sequence is 14 residues long. CDR1 and CDR2 (germline): LNHDA, SQIVND (reference sequence). The V and J ends lost 0 bases and 7 bases respectively, with 12 bases between them.

The chain links TRBV13 to TRBJ1-1; unclear D gene. V was clipped by 3 bases and J by 0 bases, with 11 bases between them. Germline values: CDR1 PRHDT, CDR2 FYEKMQ (reference sequence). The CDR3 contains 15 residues. As DNA, the CDR3 is TGTGCCAGCAGCTTTACTGAGGGCCTGAACACTGAAGCTTTCTTT. Translation gives CASSFTEGLNTEAFF.

Concerning this clone: Compared with germline, one end of the junction differs, possibly owing to a read error. V is TRBV11-2 and J is TRBJ1-1; D is ambiguous. The CDR3 length is 13 residues. CDR1 is SGHAT and CDR2 is FQNNGV in the germline V gene. CDR3 bases: TGTGCCAGCACCTTAGGGCTAGGGAGTGAAGCTTTCTTT. Translation gives CASTLGLGSEAFF.

The chain combines TRBV5-4 with TRBJ2-1; 7 bases align to TRBD1. The V and J ends lost 2 bases and 5 bases, in that order; junction bases with no gene match: 7. The CDR3 is 15 amino acids. From germline, CDR1 is SGHNT and CDR2 YYREEE (reference sequence). The CDR3 nucleotides read TGTGCCAGCAGCTTTACAGGGGATTTAAACAATGAGCAGTTCTTC. Translating it yields CASSFTGDLNNEQFF. Combining the CDR3 with reference TRBV5-4 and TRBJ2-1 gives the whole variable domain ETGVTQSPTHLIKTRGQQVTLRCSSQSGHNTVSWYQQALGQGPQFIFQYYREEENGRGNFPPRFSGLQFPNYSSELNVNALELDDSALYLCASSFTGDLNNEQFFGPGTRLTVL.

The chain couples TRBV14 to TRBJ2-6, with D possibly being TRBD2 (6 bases). Trimming stripped 1 base from V and 2 bases from J, with 9 bases between. The CDR3 is made up of 16 amino acids. Germline CDR1 and CDR2: SGHDN and FVKESK. The CDR3 region is CASSQGGGPGANVLTF. The CDR3 region has the DNA TGTGCCAGCAGCCAAGGGGGAGGCCCTGGGGCCAACGTCCTGACTTTC.

The chain joins TRBV6-5 to TRBJ2-5, with TRBD2 identical over 8 bases. The CDR3 loop spans 15 amino acids. V dropped 11 bases and J dropped 4; count of bases not matched to a gene: 15. Germline CDR1 MNHEY, CDR2 SVGAGI. In DNA, the CDR3 is TGTGCCGCAAAGGCCGAAGGCGGGGGGTCAGAGACCCAGTACTTC. Protein: CAAKAEGGGSETQYF.

J is TRBJ1-6 and V is TRBV5-6; TRBD1 matches 8 bases. The CDR3 covers 18 residues. CDR1 and CDR2 from the germline V gene are SGHDT and YYEEEE. The junction had 13 bases not matched to a gene; V was cut back by 3 bases and J by 5 bases. Here the CDR3 DNA reads TGTGCCAGCAGCTCCGCAGTTGGACAGGGAGGGAATAATTCACCCCTCCACTTT. It specifies CASSSAVGQGGNNSPLHF. The whole variable domain, remainder taken from reference TRBV5-6 and TRBJ1-6, is DAGVTQSPTHLIKTRGQQVTLRCSPKSGHDTVSWYQQALGQGPQFIFQYYEEEERQRGNFPDRFSGHQFPNYSSELNVNALLLGDSALYLCASSSAVGQGGNNSPLHFGNGTRLTVT.

This rearrangement joins TRBV27 to TRBJ1-1; 9 positions agree with TRBD1. V gave up 5 bases and J gave up 6 bases; unmatched junction bases: 10. The V gene's germline CDR1 is MNHEY and CDR2 SMNVEV (reference sequence). The CDR3 contains 15 residues. The CDR3 reads CASSSDGTGMPEAFF. Written as DNA, the CDR3 is TGTGCCAGCAGTAGCGACGGGACAGGGATGCCTGAAGCTTTCTTT.

The rearrangement links TRBV27 to TRBJ1-4; 8 bases are shared with TRBD1. The CDR3 length is 15 residues. Germline V gene data show CDR1 as MNHEY and CDR2 as SMNVEV (reference sequence). The V gene end was trimmed by 0 bases and the J gene end by 3 bases; junction bases not matched to a gene: 0. The CDR3 region is CASSLSTGANEKLFF. The DNA of the CDR3 is TGTGCCAGCAGTTTATCGACAGGGGCTAATGAAAAACTGTTTTTT.

The V call is TRBV2, the J call TRBJ1-1; D not certain. Trimming took off 10 bases at V and 1 base at J, with 13 bases between the two ends. The CDR3 extends over 13 amino acids. Per the germline V gene, CDR1 is SNHLY and CDR2 is FYNNEI. CDR3 protein: CATNSEANTEAFF. In DNA form, the CDR3 reads TGTGCCACAAATTCCGAGGCGAACACTGAAGCTTTCTTT.

The chain uses TRBV5-1 and TRBJ2-7; perhaps TRBD2 as D (6 bases). The CDR3 sequence is 14 residues long. Germline CDR1 and CDR2: SGHRS and YFSETQ. The germline V and J ends were trimmed by 5 bases and 3 bases, with 15 bases remaining between them. The CDR3 coding sequence is TGCGCCAGCAGTCCTACTAGGGGAGGCTACGAGCAGTACTTC. Translating gives CASSPTRGGYEQYF. The variable domain in full, completed from reference TRBV5-1 and TRBJ2-7, reads KAGVTQTPRYLIKTRGQQVTLSCSPISGHRSVSWYQQTPGQGLQFLFEYFSETQRNKGNFPGRFSGRQFSNSRSEMNVSTLELGDSALYLCASSPTRGGYEQYFGPGTRLTVT.